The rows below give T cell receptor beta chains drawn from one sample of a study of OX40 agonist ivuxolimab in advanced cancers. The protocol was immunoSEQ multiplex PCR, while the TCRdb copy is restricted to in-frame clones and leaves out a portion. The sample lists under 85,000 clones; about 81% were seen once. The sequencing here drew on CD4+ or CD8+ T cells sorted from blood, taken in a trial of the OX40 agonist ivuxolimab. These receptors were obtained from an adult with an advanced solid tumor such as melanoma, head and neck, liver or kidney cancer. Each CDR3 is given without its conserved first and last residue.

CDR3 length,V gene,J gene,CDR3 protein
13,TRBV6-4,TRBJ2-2,ASSDSGGNTGELF
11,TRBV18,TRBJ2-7,ASSPGTSHEQY
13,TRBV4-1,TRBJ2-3,ASSQGTGGWDTQY
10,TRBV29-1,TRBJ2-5,SVGTTQETQY
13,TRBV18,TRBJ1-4,ASSPASELNEKLF
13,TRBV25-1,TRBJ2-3,ASSAGRRGHDTQY
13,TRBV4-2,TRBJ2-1,ASSARDWAWGEQF
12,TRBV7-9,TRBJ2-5,ASSRQGAWETQY
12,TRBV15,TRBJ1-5,ATSIKVGNQPQH
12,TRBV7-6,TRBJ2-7,ASSSSGRSYEQY